Below, one T cell receptor beta chain is given with its context. The data stem from a study of blood T cell repertoires in COVID-19. Study-level information: The study drew acute and convalescent COVID-19 samples from the United States, Italy and Spain. T cells, B-cell-depleted T cells, or PBMCs supplied cDNA or gDNA.

V gave up 2 bases and J gave up 0 bases, with 11 bases separating them. CDR1 and CDR2 from the germline V gene are SQVTM and ANQGSEA. The CDR3 runs to 15 residues. The repertoire was sequenced with immunoSEQ multiplex PCR; TCRdb's copy has only in-frame clones and lacks some. In the table there are 100,000 to 150,000 clones, around 85% of which are singletons. This TCR derives from a man between 50 and 59 years old with acute or convalescent COVID-19. The rearrangement uses TRBV29-1 and TRBJ1-3; D is ambiguous. The source material was peripheral blood. CDR3 in DNA: TGCAGCGTTGAAAGCGTGGCGGACTCTGGAAACACCATATATTTT. It codes for CSVESVADSGNTIYF.